The 11 T cell receptor beta chains listed next were all sequenced from one sample in a study of human T cells and chemical hapten exposure. Time point of the sample: pre-sensitization, week 0. Regarding treatment: therapeutic diphenylcyclopropenone sensitization with weekly scalp DPC. TCRdb independently ran MiXCR on the RACE reads; one entry per CDR3 protein. The data contain about 260,000 distinct CDR3 sequences, 7.5% to 9% of them singletons. Sequenced material: whole blood, taken in connection with sensitization to the hapten diphenylcyclopropenone (DPC). The receptors were sampled from a woman between 40 and 50 years old with alopecia areata. Some clones in this sample may be carry-over from other donors' samples.

In this sample, this clonotype turned up many times. This chain uses TRBV12-3 or TRBV12-4 with TRBJ1-1; D is uncertain. This CDR3 is built from 11 residues. V dropped 6 bases and J dropped 7 bases, with 9 bases sitting between them. The DNA for the CDR3 is TGTGCCAGCAGCCGCCGAATTGAAGCTTTCTTT. It specifies CASSRRIEAFF.

This clonotype was picked up a small number of times. This rearrangement joins TRBV12-3 or TRBV12-4 to TRBJ1-1; TRBD1 aligns across 9 bases. The CDR3 runs 13 residues. V trimming: 4 bases; J trimming: 5 bases; junction bases outside the gene matches: 2. DNA of the CDR3: TGTGCCAGCAGTTGGACAGGGGAAACTGAAGCTTTCTTT. Its protein is CASSWTGETEAFF.

The sample holds a few counts of this clonotype. The CDR3 protein is CASSLDIAPTSYEQYF. CDR3 coding DNA: TGTGCCAGCAGTTTGGATATAGCCCCAACCTCCTACGAGCAGTACTTC. This chain uses TRBV28 with TRBJ2-7; D gene ambiguous. Looked up from germline, CDR1 is MDHEN and CDR2 is SYDVKM. This CDR3 is built from 16 residues. Trimming took 3 bases from V and 0 from J, leaving 15 bases between them. The full variable domain, completed using reference TRBV28 and TRBJ2-7, is DVKVTQSSRYLVKRTGEKVFLECVQDMDHENMFWYRQDPGLGLRLIYFSYDVKMKEKGDIPEGYSVSREKKERFSLILESASTNQTSMYLCASSLDIAPTSYEQYFGPGTRLTVT.

There are a few counts of this clonotype. The genes are TRBV7-9 and TRBJ2-1, with TRBD2 matching over 11 bases. From germline, CDR1 is SEHNR and CDR2 FQNEAQ (reference sequence). This CDR3 contains 14 residues. V dropped 5 bases and J dropped 10; count of bases not matched to a gene: 7. The CDR3 sequence is CASSLSGRAGEQFF. CDR3 nucleotide sequence: TGTGCCAGCAGCCTTAGCGGGAGGGCCGGAGAGCAGTTCTTC. Based on the CDR3 plus reference TRBV7-9 and TRBJ2-1, the full variable domain is DTGVSQNPRHKITKRGQNVTFRCDPISEHNRLYWYRQTLGQGPEFLTYFQNEAQLEKSRLLSDRFSAERPKGSFSTLEIQRTEQGDSAMYLCASSLSGRAGEQFFGPGTRLTVL.

The CDR3 region has the DNA TGTGCCAGCATAAGTAAAGCGTGGACTGAAGCTTTCTTT. Its translation is CASISKAWTEAFF. The V call is TRBV6-2 or TRBV6-3, the J call TRBJ1-1; D not resolved. The germline gives CDR1 MNHEY, CDR2 SVGEGT. V gave up 7 bases and J gave up 5 bases, with 14 bases separating them. The CDR3 loop spans 13 amino acids.

The chain couples TRBV7-9 to TRBJ1-1, with D uncertain. Germline V gene lookup returns CDR1 SEHNR and CDR2 FQNEAQ (reference sequence). The ends were cut back, 2 bases at V and 3 bases at J, with 4 bases in the middle. The CDR3 loop spans 12 amino acids. The DNA for the CDR3 is TGTGCCAGCAGCTTATCCCACACTGAAGCTTTCTTT. Protein: CASSLSHTEAFF.

The chain combines TRBV5-1 with TRBJ1-4; D is undetermined. The V and J ends lost 2 bases and 5 bases respectively, with 7 bases between them. CDR1 and CDR2 (germline): SGHRS, YFSETQ. This CDR3 spans 13 amino acids. In DNA, the CDR3 is TGCGCCAGCAGCTTTTTTTTGAATGAAAAACTGTTTTTT. This sequence encodes CASSFFLNEKLFF.

This clonotype was counted between two and nine times. The chain couples TRBV7-2 to TRBJ2-3, with TRBD2 identical over 7 bases. Germline CDR1 reads SGHTA; CDR2 reads FQGNSA. The V segment lost 6 bases and the J segment 2 bases; nucleotides outside the gene matches: 8. CDR3 size: 15 residues. In nucleotides, the CDR3 is TGTGCCAGCAGTGAGGGAGGGCCGTCCACAGATACGCAGTATTTT. It encodes CASSEGGPSTDTQYF.

This clonotype was recorded a few times. This chain uses TRBV20-1 with TRBJ2-7, with D hard to call. CDR1 and CDR2 (germline): DFQATT, SNEGSKA (reference sequence). CDR3 length equals 13 residues. Between the trimmed V and J ends, which lost 4 bases and 0 bases, there was a span of 10 bases. The CDR3: CSAIRPGSYEQYF. The CDR3 nucleotides read TGCAGTGCTATCCGACCTGGCTCCTACGAGCAGTACTTC.

V is TRBV13 and J is TRBJ2-7; 7 nucleotides match TRBD1. The J segment lost 3 bases and the V segment lost 1 base, leaving 3 bases of the junction unmatched. Germline V lookup: CDR1 PRHDT, CDR2 FYEKMQ (reference sequence). The CDR3 has 14 amino acids. The CDR3 DNA reads as TGTGCCAGCAGCTTAGAGGGGGCCGTCTACGAGCAGTACTTC. It encodes CASSLEGAVYEQYF.

There are a few counts of this clonotype. The genes are TRBV10-3 and TRBJ2-7; TRBD1 or TRBD2 may be the D gene (5 bases each). CDR3 length: 13 residues. V gave up 3 bases and J gave up 5 bases, with 11 bases separating them. Germline loops: CDR1 ENHRY, CDR2 SYGVKD. The CDR3 DNA sequence: TGTGCCATCAGTGAAGGGGAGCTCCACGAGCAGTACTTC. Its protein product is CAISEGELHEQYF.